There are a few counts of the clone carrying this T cell receptor (beta chain). TCRdb re-called the RT-PCR reads with MiXCR, one entry per CDR3 protein. The sample holds about 410,000 distinct CDR3 sequences, 16% seen once. The data derive from a study of patients and donors after allogeneic stem cell transplantation. This sequence was found in a human donor who was either an allogeneic HSCT recipient or a stem cell or donor lymphocyte infusion donor (not recorded which). It is not recorded whose cells these are; they may come from a transplant donor. The sequenced sample was blood, either unsorted or a sorted T cell fraction (not recorded which).

The CDR3 DNA reads as TGTGCCAGCAGTAGTTTCTCCTACAATGAGCAGTTCTTC. Translated: CASSSFSYNEQFF. The V gene is TRBV27, the J gene TRBJ2-1; no definite D call. The CDR3 covers 13 residues. The germline CDR1 and CDR2 sequences are MNHEY and SMNVEV (reference sequence). V lost 5 bases and J lost 0, with 5 bases in between.